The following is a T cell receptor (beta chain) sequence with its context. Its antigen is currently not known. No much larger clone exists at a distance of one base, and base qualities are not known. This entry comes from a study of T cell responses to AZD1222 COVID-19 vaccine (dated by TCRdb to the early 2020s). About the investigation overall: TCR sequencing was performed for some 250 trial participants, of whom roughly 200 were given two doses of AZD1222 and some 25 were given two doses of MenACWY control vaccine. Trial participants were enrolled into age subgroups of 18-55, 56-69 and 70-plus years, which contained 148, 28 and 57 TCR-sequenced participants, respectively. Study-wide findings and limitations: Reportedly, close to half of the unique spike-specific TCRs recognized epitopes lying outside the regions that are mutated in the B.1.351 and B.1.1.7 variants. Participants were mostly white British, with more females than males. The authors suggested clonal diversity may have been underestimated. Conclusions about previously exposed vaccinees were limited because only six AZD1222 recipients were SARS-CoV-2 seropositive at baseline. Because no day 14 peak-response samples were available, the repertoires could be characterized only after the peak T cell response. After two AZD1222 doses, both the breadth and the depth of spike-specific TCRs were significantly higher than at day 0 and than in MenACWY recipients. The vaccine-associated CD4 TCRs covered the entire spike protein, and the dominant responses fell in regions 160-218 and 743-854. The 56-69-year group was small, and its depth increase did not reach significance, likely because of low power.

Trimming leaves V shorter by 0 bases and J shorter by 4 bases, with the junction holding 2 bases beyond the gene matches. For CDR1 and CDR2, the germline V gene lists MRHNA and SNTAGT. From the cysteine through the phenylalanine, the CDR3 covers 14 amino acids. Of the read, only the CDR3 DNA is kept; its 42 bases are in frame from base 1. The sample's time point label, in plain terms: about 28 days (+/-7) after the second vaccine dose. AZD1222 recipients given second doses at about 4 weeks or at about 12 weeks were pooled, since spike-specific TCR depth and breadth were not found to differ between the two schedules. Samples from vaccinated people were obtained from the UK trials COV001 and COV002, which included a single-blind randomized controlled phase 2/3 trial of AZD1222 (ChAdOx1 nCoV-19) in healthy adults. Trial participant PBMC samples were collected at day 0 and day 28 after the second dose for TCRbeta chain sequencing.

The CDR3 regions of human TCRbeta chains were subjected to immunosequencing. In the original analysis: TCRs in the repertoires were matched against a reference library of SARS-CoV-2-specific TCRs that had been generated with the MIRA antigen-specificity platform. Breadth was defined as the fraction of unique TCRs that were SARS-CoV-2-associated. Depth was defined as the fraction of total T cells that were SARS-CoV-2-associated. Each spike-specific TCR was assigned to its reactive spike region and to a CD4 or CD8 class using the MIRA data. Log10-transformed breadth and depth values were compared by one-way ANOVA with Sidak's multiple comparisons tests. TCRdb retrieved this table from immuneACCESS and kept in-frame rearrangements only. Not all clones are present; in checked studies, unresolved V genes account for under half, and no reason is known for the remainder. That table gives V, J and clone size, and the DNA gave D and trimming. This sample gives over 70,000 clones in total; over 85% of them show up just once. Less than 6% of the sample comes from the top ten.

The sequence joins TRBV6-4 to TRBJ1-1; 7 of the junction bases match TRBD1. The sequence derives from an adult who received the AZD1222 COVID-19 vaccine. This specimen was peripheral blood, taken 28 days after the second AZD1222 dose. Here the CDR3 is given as CASSDSTGTTEAFF. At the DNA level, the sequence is TGTGCCAGCAGTGACTCGACAGGGACCACTGAAGCTTTCTTT.